This record concerns one T cell receptor beta chain sequence. Its specificity is not known. The data belong to a study of cytomegalovirus exposure and HLA in healthy donors. Study summary: About 80 million unique TCRs from HLA-typed donors were held in an early data release.

After removal of 2 bases from V and 9 bases from J, the junction contained 10 bases not matched to a gene. CDR1 LNHDA and CDR2 SQIVND come from the germline V gene (reference sequence). The CDR3 runs to 15 residues. The PCR contained 60 Vbeta and 13 Jbeta primers. Profiling relied on immunoSEQ multiplex PCR, and the TCRdb table lists in-frame clones only, not all of them. The sample carries 180,000 or so clones, roughly 74% recorded once. Donors likely had unrecorded immune exposures despite being nominally healthy when sampled. Study-level points and caveats: With further analysis later on, most CMV-associated TCR beta chains appeared HLA-restricted. Among the sequence variants, a highly shared cluster was likely an artifact of sequencing.

The origin of this receptor is a woman aged 40 to 50 in good health and CMV-seropositive. The sequenced sample consisted of PBMCs. The genes are TRBV19 and TRBJ2-1; 7 nucleotides line up with TRBD2. The DNA for the CDR3 is TGTGCCAGTAGTATATCCGGGAGGCCCTCAGGTGAGCAGTTCTTC. Its protein is CASSISGRPSGEQFF.